A selection of T cell receptor beta chains follows, all from one sample in a study of blood T cell repertoires in COVID-19. Clones were sequenced by immunoSEQ multiplex PCR, and TCRdb holds only the in-frame ones, with some missing. The sample holds around 440,000 clones, approximately 90% seen once. What was sequenced was peripheral blood. The source of these receptors is a woman aged 50 to 65 with COVID-19, enrolled during active disease. The CDR3 runs from the conserved cysteine through the conserved F or W. The D gene is left open where the match is weak. Not all rows give a size; the values are once, few, many and, for expanded clones, a class.

-	TRBJ2-7	TRBV9	TRBD2	TGTGCCAGCAGCTCAAGCGGGGGGCAAACCTACGAGCAGTACTTC	CASSSSGGQTYEQYF
-	TRBJ2-1	TRBV11-2	TRBD2	TGTGCCAGCAGCTTATCCGGGACTAGCGGGGGGTCCAAATACAATGAGCAGTTCTTC	CASSLSGTSGGSKYNEQFF
few	TRBJ2-2	TRBV19	-	TGTGCCAGTAGTACTTTAACCGGGGAGCTGTTTTTT	CASSTLTGELFF
-	TRBJ2-5	TRBV12-3/TRBV12-4	TRBD2	TGTGCCAGCAGTTCGGGGACTAAAGAGACCCAGTACTTC	CASSSGTKETQYF
-	TRBJ2-7	TRBV3-1/TRBV3-2	TRBD1	TGTGCCAGCAGCCAAGGACCGGGACAGTCCTACGAGCAGTACTTC	CASSQGPGQSYEQYF
-	TRBJ1-1	TRBV30	-	TGTGCCTGGAGTGTAGGGGTGAACACTGAAGCTTTCTTT	CAWSVGVNTEAFF
-	TRBJ1-5	TRBV10-1	-	TGCGCCAGCAGTGGCGGCCATCAGCCCCAGCATTTT	CASSGGHQPQHF
-	TRBJ1-6	TRBV5-6	-	TGTGCCAGCAGCGCCCAGACAGGACTCTCCTATAATTCACCCCTCCACTTT	CASSAQTGLSYNSPLHF
-	TRBJ1-6	TRBV19	-	TGTGCCAGTAGTATGGGAGGGCGCGATTCACCCCTCCACTTT	CASSMGGRDSPLHF
-	TRBJ2-7	TRBV19	TRBD1	TGTGCCAGTAGTATCGGAGTCGTCGGGACAGGGTCCCCCGAGCAGTACTTC	CASSIGVVGTGSPEQYF
once	TRBJ2-7	TRBV27	TRBD1	TGTGCCAGCAGTGTTGCCGGGACAGGGGTTTACTCCTACGAGCAGTACTTC	CASSVAGTGVYSYEQYF
-	TRBJ1-3	TRBV19	-	TGTGCCAGTAGTATGTGGCAGGAGGGTGCTGGAAACACCATATATTTT	CASSMWQEGAGNTIYF
-	TRBJ2-3	TRBV5-1	-	TGCGCCAGCAGCCCCCGGACACACCAGGTTGATACGCAGTATTTT	CASSPRTHQVDTQYF
-	TRBJ1-6	TRBV11-2	-	TGTGCCAGCAGCCAACTACGGGGGTCCTGGGAATCACCCCTCCACTTT	CASSQLRGSWESPLHF